This TCR beta chain appears in the sequencing data of a study of cytomegalovirus exposure and HLA in healthy donors listed by TCRdb under 2017. Study-level background: The 666 repertoires of the first cohort and the 95 to 150 validation repertoires were produced on the same platform, according to a later analysis. The study was designed to test whether signatures of past pathogen exposure could be identified by cataloging public T cell receptors. Along with the roughly 610-subject first cohort, a separate validation cohort of approximately 110 different subjects was used. High-throughput TCR immunosequencing, statistical association of individual TCRs with disease status, and machine learning were combined to predict cytomegalovirus infection status. Study-level results and caveats: Of the cluster scores, 90% to 95% were above 0 in a later analysis, which found that TCRs clustered in the first cohort also tended to co-occur in the roughly 130 validation repertoires. Most TCR sequences were seen in very few donors, while some public TCRs were found in many individuals. The classifier was reported to diagnose cytomegalovirus status with high specificity and sensitivity in both the original cohort and the validation cohort. A total of about 180 TCR beta chains were listed by the study as associated with cytomegalovirus. A later analysis lacked HLA typing for the validation cohort, so it scored co-occurrence in that cohort across all 130 or so repertoires. The authors suggested that the approach could potentially be extended to other disease states and immunological phenotypes. In vitro tests confirmed that a few of the cytomegalovirus-associated TCR beta chains recognize cytomegalovirus antigens.

The donors were included in the validation cohort of 130 or so subjects, a group kept apart from the roughly 670-subject first cohort. The germline V gene yields SQVTM for CDR1 and ANQGSEA for CDR2. Its CDR3 holds 16 amino acids, cysteine through phenylalanine. Only the CDR3 portion is preserved as DNA: 48 bases, with reading frame beginning at the first base. V was cut back by 6 bases and J by 0 bases, leaving a gap of 17 bases between them. A few counts support this clone. Its antigen remains undetermined. No much larger clonotype is one base removed from it; base qualities were not supplied. The method behind the library was the immunoSEQ multiplex PCR assay. In the source study's methods: A statistical classification framework was built for diagnosing cytomegalovirus status from the catalog of TCR beta chain sequences. The table comes from immuneACCESS by way of TCRdb, which keeps in-frame sequences with V and J called. Part of the clones is missing from these tables; in studies checked, under half for an unresolved V gene and the rest for unknown reasons. The DNA was the basis for D and trimming; V, J and clone size are from that table. Here the sample has hundreds of thousands of clones; 90% occur a single time. The ten largest account for approximately 3.1% of the sample.

Here the chain combines TRBV29-1 and TRBJ2-2, and TRBD2 may be the D gene, going by 6 matching bases. Input material: PBMCs. The clonotype was recovered from a woman in her thirties in good health and CMV-seronegative. The bases read TGCAGCGTCCTTCGAGGGGCGGGGTCGAACACCGGGGAGCTGTTTTTT. Its protein is CSVLRGAGSNTGELFF.